A single sample is the source of the 32 T cell receptor beta chains below, sequenced in a study of blood T cell repertoires in COVID-19. The protocol was immunoSEQ multiplex PCR, while the TCRdb copy is restricted to in-frame clones and leaves out a portion. The sample comprises 25,000 to 35,000 clones, around 91% of which are singletons, and around 1.5% rests with the top ten. Sequenced: peripheral blood. These receptors were taken from a man in his 60s with active COVID-19.

The chain combines TRBV7-2 with TRBJ1-5; a possible D gene is TRBD1 (5 bases). This CDR3 has 14 residues. Per the germline V gene, CDR1 is SGHTA and CDR2 is FQGNSA. The V end was cut by 4 bases, the J end by 5 bases, with 12 bases between. The CDR3 sequence: CASSSRAGDQPQHF. The CDR3 DNA is TGTGCCAGCAGCTCCCGGGCGGGGGATCAGCCCCAGCATTTT.

J is TRBJ1-2 and V is TRBV29-1; the D gene is possibly TRBD1 (5 bases). In germline, CDR1 is SQVTM, CDR2 ANQGSEA. The CDR3 contains 13 residues. Trimming removed 2 bases at V and 6 bases at J, with 13 bases between. The CDR3 nucleotides are TGCAGCGTTGAACCTGGGGGGAGTCATGGCTACACCTTC. Its protein is CSVEPGGSHGYTF.

V usage is TRBV27 and J usage is TRBJ2-1; TRBD1 might be the D (5 bases). The CDR3 is made up of 13 amino acids. Trimming left V 0 bases short and J 9 bases short, with 9 bases between. The germline CDR1 and CDR2 sequences are MNHEY and SMNVEV (reference sequence). CDR3: CASSLSGAAEQFF. The CDR3 bases are TGTGCCAGCAGTTTATCTGGGGCGGCTGAGCAGTTCTTC.

The chain has TRBV6-5 and TRBJ2-2; 8 bases line up with TRBD1. CDR3 length: 14 residues. The V gene's germline CDR1 is MNHEY and CDR2 SVGAGI. V dropped 0 bases and J dropped 7; count of bases not matched to a gene: 1. The CDR3 DNA follows: TGTGCCAGCAGTTACTCGACAGGGGTCGGGGAGCTGTTTTTT. It encodes CASSYSTGVGELFF.

This sequence joins TRBV19 and TRBJ2-7; D perhaps matches TRBD1 (5 bases). This CDR3 has 14 amino acids. The germline CDR1 and CDR2 sequences are LNHDA and SQIVND (reference sequence). Trimming removed 6 bases from V and 3 bases from J, with 15 bases in between. CDR3 sequence reads: CASRVTQASYEQYF. The CDR3 coding sequence is TGTGCCAGTAGGGTCACACAGGCGAGCTACGAGCAGTACTTC.

The rearrangement links TRBV5-6 to TRBJ2-7, with TRBD1 matching 11 bases. The J segment lost 4 bases and the V segment lost 4 bases, leaving 4 bases of the junction unmatched. The CDR3 sequence is 14 residues long. The germline CDR1 and CDR2 sequences are SGHDT and YYEEEE. CDR3 region: CASSGGQGAYEQYF. The DNA of the CDR3 is TGTGCCAGCAGCGGCGGACAGGGGGCTTACGAGCAGTACTTC.

Written as DNA, the CDR3 is TGTGCCGCCTCCCAGAGCGGTGGCTACACCTTC. The encoded protein is CAASQSGGYTF. The chain carries TRBV30 and TRBJ1-2, with unresolved D. V lost 8 bases, J lost 7 bases, and 14 bases lay in between. Germline CDR1 GTSNPN, CDR2 SVGIG (reference sequence). The CDR3 is 11 amino acids. Complete variable domain (other parts from reference TRBV30 and TRBJ1-2): SQTIHQWPATLVQPVGSPLSLECTVEGTSNPNLYWYRQAAGRGLQLLFYSVGIGQISSEVPQNLSASRPQDRQFILSSKKLLLSDSGFYLCAASQSGGYTFGSGTRLTVV.

The chain uses TRBV19 and TRBJ1-5, with D unresolved. Germline V gene data show CDR1 as LNHDA and CDR2 as SQIVND (reference sequence). CDR3 size: 15 residues. V shed 6 bases and J shed 3 bases, with 15 bases lying between them. CDR3 bases: TGTGCCAGTAGGAGGGCCCCTTATGACAATCAGCCCCAGCATTTT. Amino acid sequence: CASRRAPYDNQPQHF.

This chain links TRBV27 with TRBJ2-7, with a tentative D call TRBD1 (6 bases). Germline V CDR1 and CDR2: MNHEY, SMNVEV (reference sequence). The CDR3 is made up of 12 amino acids. The germline V and J ends were trimmed by 5 bases and 6 bases, with 11 bases remaining between them. CDR3 region: CASSPRGSEQYF. DNA of the CDR3: TGTGCCAGCAGTCCAAGGGGGAGCGAGCAGTACTTC.

J is TRBJ2-6 and V is TRBV4-3; D might be TRBD1 (6 bases). The germline V gene has CDR1 LGHNA and CDR2 YSLEER. V lost 5 bases and J lost 4, with 9 bases in between. This CDR3 has 14 residues. The CDR3: CASSRGTGANVLTF. The CDR3, as DNA: TGCGCCAGCAGCAGGGGGACCGGGGCCAACGTCCTGACTTTC.

Only one count was recorded for this clone. The chain joins TRBV9 to TRBJ2-3; 11 bases match TRBD2. Germline assignment: CDR1 SGDLS and CDR2 YYNGEE. This CDR3 has 17 amino acids. The V and J ends lost 0 bases and 0 bases, in that order; junction bases with no gene match: 3. The CDR3 sequence: CASSVASGGLSTDTQYF. CDR3 sequence (DNA): TGTGCCAGCAGCGTAGCTAGCGGGGGGCTAAGCACAGATACGCAGTATTTT.

The chain combines TRBV19 with TRBJ2-5; a weak D match, TRBD1 (6 bases). V lost 10 bases to trimming and J lost 4 bases, with 13 bases between them. The germline V gene has CDR1 LNHDA and CDR2 SQIVND (reference sequence). This CDR3 comprises 12 residues. CDR3 region: CATRTASETQYF. The CDR3 DNA is TGTGCCACCCGGACAGCCTCAGAGACCCAGTACTTC. The whole variable domain, filled in from reference TRBV19 and TRBJ2-5, reads DGGITQSPKYLFRKEGQNVTLSCEQNLNHDAMYWYRQDPGQGLRLIYYSQIVNDFQKGDIAEGYSVSREKKESFPLTVTSAQKNPTAFYLCATRTASETQYFGPGTRLLVL.

The chain employs TRBV6-5 and TRBJ2-2; perhaps TRBD2 as D (5 bases). From germline, CDR1 is MNHEY and CDR2 SVGAGI. Between the trimmed V and J ends, which lost 2 bases and 6 bases, there was a span of 10 bases. The CDR3 is 14 residues long. This CDR3 reads CASSYVEGPGELFF. The DNA for the CDR3 is TGTGCCAGCAGTTACGTTGAGGGCCCCGGGGAGCTGTTTTTT.

The genes are TRBV28 and TRBJ1-2, with TRBD1 as a possible D gene (6 bases). Looked up from germline, CDR1 is MDHEN and CDR2 is SYDVKM. CDR3 length: 13 residues. With 2 bases removed from V and 7 bases from J, the gap between germline ends came to 11 bases. CDR3 coding DNA: TGTGCCAGCAGTTTAATAGGGGGGGGTGGCTACACCTTC. Protein: CASSLIGGGGYTF.

The chain carries TRBV5-4 and TRBJ1-2; a weak D match, TRBD1 (5 bases). Trimming pared 6 bases from V and 2 bases from J, leaving 17 bases between. The length of the CDR3 is 15 residues. CDR1 and CDR2 from the germline V gene are SGHNT and YYREEE (reference sequence). The CDR3: CASNNRGTRNYGYTF. The CDR3 nucleotides are TGTGCCAGCAACAATCGGGGGACCCGGAACTATGGCTACACCTTC.

This clone was counted between two and nine times. The gene calls are TRBV4-2 and TRBJ2-2; D not certain. Germline V lookup: CDR1 LGHNA, CDR2 YNFKEQ. V was clipped by 4 bases and J by 7 bases, with 7 bases between them. The CDR3 is 12 residues long. CDR3 protein: CASSLGYGELFF. CDR3 coding DNA: TGTGCCAGCAGCCTCGGGTACGGGGAGCTGTTTTTT.

This clone occurred a few times. CDR3: CASSRTGGAYNEQFF. CDR3 in DNA: TGTGCCAGCAGTCGCACAGGGGGCGCCTACAATGAGCAGTTCTTC. The chain is built from TRBV2 and TRBJ2-1, with 9 bases identical to TRBD1. J was trimmed by 2 bases and V by 5 bases; bases with no gene match: 4. The CDR3 consists of 15 residues. Germline loops: CDR1 SNHLY, CDR2 FYNNEI.

The chain couples TRBV6-5 to TRBJ1-3, with TRBD1 matching over 7 bases. This CDR3 region has 14 residues. Germline V gene sequence: CDR1 MNHEY, CDR2 SVGAGI. With 6 bases clipped from V and 4 bases from J, the junction kept 6 bases outside the gene matches. CDR3 sequence: CASRITGDGNTIYF. Written as DNA, the CDR3 is TGTGCCAGCAGGATCACAGGGGACGGAAACACCATATATTTT.

The chain joins TRBV19 to TRBJ1-6; 9 bases match TRBD1. There are 16 residues in the CDR3. The germline V gene has CDR1 LNHDA and CDR2 SQIVND (reference sequence). Trimming removed 9 bases from V and 10 bases from J; junction bases left unmatched: 16. CDR3 region: CASRDRVSRLLSPLHF. The DNA for the CDR3 is TGTGCCAGCCGGGACAGGGTGAGTCGTCTGCTGTCACCCCTCCACTTT.

This clone turned up a few times. V is TRBV2 and J is TRBJ1-1; D not resolved. Trimming took off 6 bases at V and 7 bases at J, with 9 bases between the two ends. The CDR3 is made up of 11 amino acids. The germline V gene has CDR1 SNHLY and CDR2 FYNNEI. The CDR3 DNA reads TGTGCCAGCAGCCGACACCGTGAAGCTTTCTTT. This encodes CASSRHREAFF.

The rearrangement uses TRBV12-3 or TRBV12-4 and TRBJ1-1; D gene uncertain. This CDR3 is built from 13 residues. V was cut by 3 bases and J by 1 base, with 6 bases left in between. The CDR3 nucleotides are TGTGCCAGCAGTTTGGTACAGAACACTGAAGCTTTCTTT. Encoded protein: CASSLVQNTEAFF.

The chain joins TRBV29-1 to TRBJ1-1; unclear D gene. Trimming took off 4 bases at V and 10 bases at J, with 13 bases between the two ends. This CDR3 region has 11 residues. The V gene's germline CDR1 is SQVTM and CDR2 ANQGSEA. The chain's CDR3 is CSVAQPEGAFF. CDR3 bases: TGCAGCGTTGCACAACCTGAGGGAGCTTTCTTT.

The chain recombines TRBV27 with TRBJ1-3, with D tentatively TRBD1 (5 bases). This CDR3 comprises 14 residues. Germline assignment: CDR1 MNHEY and CDR2 SMNVEV (reference sequence). V dropped 8 bases and J dropped 2 bases, with 13 bases sitting between them. The CDR3 region has the DNA TGTGCCAGCCGGGCCAGCAGGGCTGGAAACACCATATATTTT. Encoded protein: CASRASRAGNTIYF.

The V gene is TRBV10-3, the J gene TRBJ2-2, with 8 bases fitting TRBD2. This CDR3 is 17 amino acids long. V trimming: 4 bases; J trimming: 4 bases; junction bases outside the gene matches: 11. Germline CDR1 is ENHRY and CDR2 is SYGVKD. The CDR3 here is CAISAVGTRDGTGELFF. The CDR3, as DNA: TGTGCCATCAGTGCTGTCGGGACTAGGGATGGCACCGGGGAGCTGTTTTTT.

The chain joins TRBV6-2 or TRBV6-3 to TRBJ1-6, with D maybe TRBD1 (6 bases). The V gene lost 2 bases and the J gene lost 6 bases, with 14 bases spanning the gap. The CDR3 is 16 residues long. The germline V gene encodes CDR1 MNHEY and CDR2 SVGEGT. This CDR3 reads CASSYHPQGTNSPLHF. In DNA, the CDR3 is TGTGCCAGCAGTTACCACCCACAGGGTACTAATTCACCCCTCCACTTT.

The gene calls are TRBV10-1 and TRBJ2-7; 8 bases align to TRBD2. The CDR3 sequence is 16 residues long. Germline loops: CDR1 WNHNN, CDR2 SYGVQD (reference sequence). With 5 bases clipped from V and 1 base from J, the junction kept 10 bases outside the gene matches. This CDR3 reads CASSPSGGGRSYEQYF. The CDR3, as DNA: TGCGCCAGCAGTCCCTCCGGGGGGGGGAGGTCCTACGAGCAGTACTTC.

The chain carries TRBV28 and TRBJ2-2; 7 bases map to TRBD2. CDR1 MDHEN and CDR2 SYDVKM come from the germline V gene. V lost 9 bases, J lost 0 bases, and 1 base stayed unmatched. The CDR3 sequence is 13 residues long. The CDR3 loop reads CASTSANTGELFF. DNA of the CDR3: TGTGCCAGTACTAGCGCGAACACCGGGGAGCTGTTTTTT.

CDR3 DNA: TGTGCCACCAGTGATTTCCTTAACACTGAAGCTTTCTTT. This gives the protein CATSDFLNTEAFF. V usage is TRBV24-1 and J usage is TRBJ1-1; unclear D gene. The germline V gene has CDR1 KGHDR and CDR2 SFDVKD. CDR3 length equals 13 residues. V was pared by 1 base and J by 2 bases, with 4 bases between.

The sample holds one count of this clone. The J gene is TRBJ1-2, the V gene TRBV7-9, with a possible D match to TRBD1 (6 bases). Germline loops: CDR1 SEHNR, CDR2 FQNEAQ (reference sequence). V dropped 5 bases and J dropped 8 bases, with 15 bases sitting between them. CDR3 length equals 13 residues. In DNA, the CDR3 is TGTGCCAGCAGCCCCCACAGGGATCGAGGCTACACCTTC. Residues: CASSPHRDRGYTF.

The rearrangement joins TRBV10-3 to TRBJ1-2, with D possibly being TRBD1 (6 bases). V shed 11 bases and J shed 2 bases, with 21 bases lying between them. This CDR3 comprises 15 residues. Germline loops: CDR1 ENHRY, CDR2 SYGVKD. In DNA form, the CDR3 reads TGTGCCCTAAGAGGAGGCAGGGGACCCAACTATGGCTACACCTTC. Translated, it gives CALRGGRGPNYGYTF.

The chain recombines TRBV5-4 with TRBJ2-2, with D tentatively TRBD1 (6 bases). This CDR3 has 14 amino acids. V was pared by 3 bases and J by 6 bases, with 12 bases between. Germline V gene sequence: CDR1 SGHNT, CDR2 YYREEE (reference sequence). CDR3: CASSSGTIPGELFF. In DNA, the CDR3 is TGTGCCAGCAGCTCTGGGACAATCCCCGGGGAGCTGTTTTTT.

The V gene is TRBV9, the J gene TRBJ1-2; unclear D gene. Trimming removed 0 bases from V and 4 bases from J, with 13 bases in between. This CDR3 is 15 amino acids long. In germline, CDR1 is SGDLS, CDR2 YYNGEE. Here the CDR3 DNA reads TGTGCCAGCAGCGTAGCGTCGGGAGGTGCCTATGGCTACACCTTC. Residues: CASSVASGGAYGYTF.